This T cell receptor (beta chain) stems from a study of blood T cell repertoires in COVID-19. The overall study: Samples of COVID-19 (acute and convalescent) were obtained from the United States, Italy and Spain. PBMCs, B-cell-depleted T cells, or T cells provided the cDNA or gDNA that made up the material.

A Seattle source enrolled patients during active infection and followed them longitudinally. Per the original methods: Amplification from reference gene primers served as the basis for estimated nucleated cell counts. Only in-frame clones appear in the TCRdb table, and some are missing; sequencing was by immunoSEQ multiplex PCR. From that table come the V and J calls and clone size; the DNA was used to work out D and trimming. The data hold about 180,000 clones, with 80% to 85% observed a single time. The receptor was isolated from a woman in her sixties or seventies with COVID-19, enrolled during active disease. The source material was peripheral blood.

CDR3 in amino acids: CASSLGLALVGTGELFF. In nucleotides, the CDR3 is TGTGCCAGCAGCCTAGGCCTAGCGCTAGTTGGGACCGGGGAGCTGTTTTTT. The J gene is TRBJ2-2, the V gene TRBV7-2, with a possible D match to TRBD2 (6 bases). Germline values: CDR1 SGHTA, CDR2 FQGNSA. Trimming removed 5 bases from V and 5 bases from J, with 21 bases in between. This CDR3 has 17 amino acids.